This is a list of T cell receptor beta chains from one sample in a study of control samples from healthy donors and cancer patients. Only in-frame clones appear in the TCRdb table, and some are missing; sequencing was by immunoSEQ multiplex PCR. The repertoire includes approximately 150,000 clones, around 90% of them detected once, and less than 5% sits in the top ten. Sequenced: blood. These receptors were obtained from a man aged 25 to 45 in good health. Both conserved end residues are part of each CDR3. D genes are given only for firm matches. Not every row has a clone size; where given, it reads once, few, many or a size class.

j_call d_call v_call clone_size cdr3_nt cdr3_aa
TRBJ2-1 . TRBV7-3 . TGTGCCAGCAGCCCCGGGACGGCCTCCTACAATGAGCAGTTCTTC CASSPGTASYNEQFF
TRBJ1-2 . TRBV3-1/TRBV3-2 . TGTGCCAGCAGCCAAGGGTCAGGGCGATACGGCTACACCTTC CASSQGSGRYGYTF
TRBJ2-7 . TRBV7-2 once TGTGCCAGCAGCCAAGACCGGTTATCCTACGAGCAGTACTTC CASSQDRLSYEQYF
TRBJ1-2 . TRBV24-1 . TGTGCCACCAGTGTAGGAACTAACTATGGCTACACCTTC CATSVGTNYGYTF
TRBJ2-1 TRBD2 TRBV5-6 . TGTGCCAGCAGCCGAGGGACTAGCGGCCCCTCCTACAATGAGCAGTTCTTC CASSRGTSGPSYNEQFF
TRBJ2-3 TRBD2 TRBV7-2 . TGTGCCAGCAGCTTAGAAGGTAGCGGGGGGGCAGATACGCAGTATTTT CASSLEGSGGADTQYF
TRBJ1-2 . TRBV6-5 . TGTGCCAGTTCTATGGGGCAGCCTAACTATGGCTACACCTTC CASSMGQPNYGYTF
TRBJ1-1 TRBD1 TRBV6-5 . TGTGCCAGCAGTACCCCAGGGGGGTACACTGAAGCTTTCTTT CASSTPGGYTEAFF
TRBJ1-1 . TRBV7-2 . TGTGCCAGCAGCTTAGTAGTGAACACTGAAGCTTTCTTT CASSLVVNTEAFF
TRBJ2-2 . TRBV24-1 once TGTGCCACCAGTGTGGCGCCCGGGGCCATAAACACCGGGGAGCTGTTTTTT CATSVAPGAINTGELFF
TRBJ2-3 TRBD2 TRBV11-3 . TGTGCCAGCAGCTTGTGGGGTAGCGGGAGTGGAGGTGAGATAATGCAGTATTTT CASSLWGSGSGGEIMQYF
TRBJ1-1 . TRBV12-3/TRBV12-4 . TGTGCCAGCAGTTTCCCTGGATCTGAAGCTTTCTTT CASSFPGSEAFF
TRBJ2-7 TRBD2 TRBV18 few TGTGCCAGCTGCGGACTAGCGGGGGAGAGGGACGAGCAGTACTTC CASCGLAGERDEQYF
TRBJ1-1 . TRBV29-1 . TGCAGCGTTCGCGCAGGGTGGGCCACTGAAGCTTTCTTT CSVRAGWATEAFF
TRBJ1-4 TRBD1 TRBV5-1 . TGCGCCAGCAGCGCGACAGGGGACGGTGAAAAACTGTTTTTT CASSATGDGEKLFF
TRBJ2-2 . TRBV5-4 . TGTGCCAGCAGCTTGGCGAGGGGTAGCCACACCGGGGAGCTGTTTTTT CASSLARGSHTGELFF